These 29 T cell receptor beta chains were sequenced from one sample in a study of shared clonotypes between healthy human individuals. Here immunoSEQ multiplex PCR was the method, and the copy in TCRdb shows in-frame clones only, minus some. Among about 2,500,000 clones listed, around 90% were seen once. Sample: naive CD4+ T cells sorted from blood. Subset indicated: CD45RA+ positively selected. The receptors here all came from a man in his late teens or twenties in good health.

The V and J genes are TRBV30 and TRBJ1-4; D unresolved. Looked up from germline, CDR1 is GTSNPN and CDR2 is SVGIG (reference sequence). V dropped 4 bases and J dropped 0 bases, with 12 bases sitting between them. The CDR3 length is 15 residues. The CDR3: CAWIFPDATNEKLFF. CDR3 in DNA: TGTGCCTGGATCTTCCCAGATGCAACTAATGAAAAACTGTTTTTT.

The chain recombines TRBV21-1 with TRBJ1-4; no check of the table's D call, TRBD1, against the DNA was made. TRBV21-1 is recorded as a pseudogene. There are 17 residues in the CDR3. The CDR3 spells CASSKVGRGDTNEKLFF. As DNA, the CDR3 is TGTGCCAGCAGCAAAGTGGGCAGGGGGGACACTAATGAAAAACTGTTTTTT.

The J gene is TRBJ1-2, the V gene TRBV28, with TRBD1 as a possible D gene (5 bases). The CDR3 sequence is 12 residues long. Germline V CDR1 and CDR2: MDHEN, SYDVKM. V lost 4 bases, J lost 8 bases, and 11 bases lay in between. CDR3 sequence (DNA): TGTGCCAGCAGTTCGCCCCGGGGGGGCTACACCTTC. Protein sequence: CASSSPRGGYTF.

The chain carries TRBV10-3 and TRBJ1-2; D might be TRBD1 (6 bases). From germline, CDR1 is ENHRY and CDR2 SYGVKD. There are 14 residues in the CDR3. Trimming cost V 7 bases and J 8 bases, with 20 bases left between them. The CDR3 region has the DNA TGTGCCATCACCCCCGGGGGCGGGGAGGGCGGCTACACCTTC. Its protein is CAITPGGGEGGYTF.

V usage is TRBV6-5 and J usage is TRBJ2-4; TRBD2 aligns across 7 bases. The CDR3 has 16 amino acids. Germline CDR1 is MNHEY and CDR2 is SVGAGI. J lost 0 bases, V lost 4 bases, and 6 bases had no gene match. CDR3 region: CASSSIAGVAKNIQYF. The CDR3 region has the DNA TGTGCCAGCAGTTCAATAGCGGGCGTAGCCAAAAACATTCAGTACTTC.

The CDR3 is CASSSGAGLGTLSYEQYF. DNA for the CDR3: TGCGCCAGCAGTTCGGGGGCGGGGTTGGGGACTCTGTCCTACGAGCAGTACTTC. The rearrangement links TRBV23-1 to TRBJ2-7, with D possibly called TRBD1 or TRBD2 (6 bases each). TRBV23-1 is known as an ORF, though its function is uncertain. V was clipped by 5 bases and J by 1 base, with 24 bases between them. The CDR3 totals 18 residues.

As for this clone: Other DNA sequences from this sample encode an identical CDR3 as well. The rearrangement links TRBV20-1 to TRBJ1-2; D gene uncertain. Germline V gene data show CDR1 as DFQATT and CDR2 as SNEGSKA (reference sequence). V shed 3 bases and J shed 6 bases, with 2 bases lying between them. CDR3 length: 9 residues. The CDR3, as DNA: TGCAGTGCTAGGGATGGCTACACCTTC. This sequence encodes CSARDGYTF.

The chain combines TRBV7-9 with TRBJ2-1; 8 bases are a match to TRBD2. The CDR3 extends over 15 amino acids. Germline CDR1 SEHNR, CDR2 FQNEAQ (reference sequence). V shed 5 bases, J shed 7 bases, and the junction held 10 bases outside the gene matches. The CDR3 protein is CASSPSGGPVNEQFF. The CDR3 DNA reads as TGTGCCAGCAGCCCGTCGGGGGGGCCCGTAAATGAGCAGTTCTTC. The full variable domain, its missing parts supplied by reference TRBV7-9 and TRBJ2-1, is DTGVSQNPRHKITKRGQNVTFRCDPISEHNRLYWYRQTLGQGPEFLTYFQNEAQLEKSRLLSDRFSAERPKGSFSTLEIQRTEQGDSAMYLCASSPSGGPVNEQFFGPGTRLTVL.

The V gene is TRBV5-1, the J gene TRBJ2-5; 8 positions agree with TRBD1. V lost 4 bases and J lost 7; bases outside the gene matches: 15. Germline V gives CDR1 SGHRS, CDR2 YFSETQ. This CDR3 is built from 16 residues. CDR3 residues: CASSRYPGGEVGTQYF. As DNA, the CDR3 is TGCGCCAGCAGCCGTTACCCAGGGGGCGAGGTGGGGACCCAGTACTTC.

The V call is TRBV6-5, the J call TRBJ2-7, with TRBD1 identical over 7 bases. CDR1 is MNHEY, CDR2 SVGAGI, per germline. The CDR3 sequence is 15 residues long. V dropped 6 bases and J dropped 3; count of bases not matched to a gene: 11. Here the CDR3 reads CASRRTGTALYEQYF. CDR3 in DNA: TGTGCCAGCAGACGAACGGGGACAGCCCTCTACGAGCAGTACTTC.

V is TRBV5-4 and J is TRBJ2-6; D ambiguous. Germline V gene lookup returns CDR1 SGHNT and CDR2 YYREEE (reference sequence). V lost 4 bases to trimming and J lost 0 bases, with 8 bases between them. CDR3 length: 15 residues. CDR3 protein: CASSPRSSGANVLTF. CDR3 bases: TGTGCCAGCAGCCCACGGAGCTCTGGGGCCAACGTCCTGACTTTC.

J is TRBJ2-2 and V is TRBV30; possibly TRBD2 for D (6 bases). The CDR3 loop spans 16 amino acids. The V and J ends lost 0 bases and 1 base respectively, with 12 bases between them. From germline, CDR1 is GTSNPN and CDR2 SVGIG (reference sequence). The CDR3 sequence: CAWSVEGLLNTGELFF. In DNA form, the CDR3 reads TGTGCCTGGAGTGTTGAGGGACTTTTGAACACCGGGGAGCTGTTTTTT. The entire variable domain, with the rest obtained from reference TRBV30 and TRBJ2-2, is as follows: SQTIHQWPATLVQPVGSPLSLECTVEGTSNPNLYWYRQAAGRGLQLLFYSVGIGQISSEVPQNLSASRPQDRQFILSSKKLLLSDSGFYLCAWSVEGLLNTGELFFGEGSRLTVL.

The J gene is TRBJ1-1, the V gene TRBV4-3, with D maybe TRBD1 (5 bases). CDR1 LGHNA and CDR2 YSLEER come from the germline V gene. The CDR3 is 13 amino acids. Trimming cost V 3 bases and J 4 bases, with 9 bases left between them. The CDR3 DNA is TGCGCCAGCAGCCAGATAGACAGCACTGAAGCTTTCTTT. Protein: CASSQIDSTEAFF.

The J gene is TRBJ2-3, the V gene TRBV6-5; no clear D gene. Between the trimmed V and J ends, which lost 5 bases and 5 bases, there was a span of 14 bases. CDR3 length: 14 residues. Germline CDR1 is MNHEY and CDR2 is SVGAGI. The CDR3 sequence is CASSTGRTGDTQYF. As DNA, the CDR3 is TGTGCCAGCAGTACGGGTCGGACGGGAGATACGCAGTATTTT.

The CDR3 DNA sequence: TGTGCCAGCAGCCTGACACTCGGACAGTGGTTGTCGGATTCACCCCTCCACTTT. Protein sequence: CASSLTLGQWLSDSPLHF. The V gene is TRBV28, the J gene TRBJ1-6, with TRBD1 as a possible D gene (6 bases). The germline V and J ends were trimmed by 6 bases and 8 bases, with 26 bases remaining between them. The length of the CDR3 is 18 residues. CDR1 and CDR2 from the germline V gene are MDHEN and SYDVKM.

This clone was seen a handful of times. V and J are TRBV7-9 and TRBJ1-1; D is perhaps TRBD1 (5 bases). The CDR3 has 11 amino acids. Germline lookup yields CDR1 SEHNR and CDR2 FQNEAQ (reference sequence). CDR3 protein: CAAKGDTEAFF. CDR3 nucleotide sequence: TGTGCTGCCAAAGGGGACACTGAAGCTTTCTTT.

V is TRBV5-1 and J is TRBJ1-1, with D uncertain. This CDR3 spans 15 amino acids. Germline V gives CDR1 SGHRS, CDR2 YFSETQ. The V end was cut by 4 bases, the J end by 1 base, with 14 bases between. The CDR3 DNA is TGCGCCAGCAGCGACCGGGCCCCATGGAACACTGAAGCTTTCTTT. It codes for CASSDRAPWNTEAFF.

The chain couples TRBV4-1 to TRBJ1-4; 9 bases align to TRBD1. The J segment lost 0 bases and the V segment lost 1 base, leaving 6 bases of the junction unmatched. The CDR3 consists of 18 residues. Germline loops: CDR1 MGHRA, CDR2 YSYEKL. Here the CDR3 reads CASSQGGTGLATNEKLFF. Written as DNA, the CDR3 is TGCGCCAGCAGCCAAGGTGGGACAGGGCTTGCAACTAATGAAAAACTGTTTTTT.

CDR3 sequence reads: CASSVDWTSYGYTF. The CDR3 coding sequence is TGTGCCAGCAGCGTAGACTGGACGAGCTATGGCTACACCTTC. V usage is TRBV9 and J usage is TRBJ1-2; no clear D gene. V lost 0 bases and J lost 4, with 10 bases in between. The CDR3 spans 14 residues. The germline gives CDR1 SGDLS, CDR2 YYNGEE.

This clone was recorded once. This chain uses TRBV4-1 with TRBJ2-6; D perhaps matches TRBD2 (5 bases). Germline CDR1 reads MGHRA; CDR2 reads YSYEKL. V lost 1 base and J 4 bases, leaving 11 bases between the germline ends. The CDR3 runs to 16 residues. As DNA, the CDR3 is TGCGCCAGCAGCCAAGTGTCGACGGGGGGGGCCAACGTCCTGACTTTC. Protein product: CASSQVSTGGANVLTF.

V usage is TRBV15 and J usage is TRBJ1-5; maybe TRBD1 (5 bases). With 5 bases removed from V and 3 bases from J, the gap between germline ends came to 14 bases. CDR1 and CDR2 from the germline V gene are LNHNV and YYDKDF (reference sequence). The length of the CDR3 is 15 residues. Here the CDR3 reads CATSGAGIDNQPQHF. CDR3 DNA sequence: TGTGCCACCAGCGGGGCAGGAATTGACAATCAGCCCCAGCATTTT.

V gene TRBV29-1 combines with J gene TRBJ2-3, with 7 positions matching TRBD1. The CDR3 runs 14 residues. CDR1 SQVTM and CDR2 ANQGSEA come from the germline V gene. V gave up 5 bases and J gave up 4 bases; unmatched junction bases: 9. Here the CDR3 reads CSVLHRGSADTQYF. As DNA, the CDR3 is TGCAGCGTTTTGCACAGGGGATCCGCAGATACGCAGTATTTT.

The rearrangement uses TRBV7-2 and TRBJ2-7; 7 bases are a match to TRBD2. This CDR3 is built from 14 residues. J was trimmed by 6 bases and V by 1 base; bases with no gene match: 6. Germline assignment: CDR1 SGHTA and CDR2 FQGNSA. The CDR3 region has the DNA TGTGCCAGCAGCTTAGAGGGAGGGCCGGGCGAGCAGTACTTC. Protein sequence: CASSLEGGPGEQYF.

The CDR3 DNA follows: TGTGCCAGCACCCCCCGTGAGCCCTTCCTGGAAGGAGGTTACGAGCAGTACTTC. Translated, it gives CASTPREPFLEGGYEQYF. This chain links TRBV21-1 with TRBJ2-7; the table names TRBD2, a call not compared with the DNA. TRBV21-1 is a pseudogene segment. The CDR3 has 18 residues.

This sequence joins TRBV10-3 and TRBJ2-7, with a possible D match to TRBD2 (6 bases). There are 12 residues in the CDR3. In germline, CDR1 is ENHRY, CDR2 SYGVKD. V was cut by 10 bases and J by 5 bases, with 15 bases left in between. The CDR3 spells CATGSRGDEQYF. Here the CDR3 DNA reads TGTGCCACCGGGAGTAGGGGCGACGAGCAGTACTTC.

This clone was counted between two and nine times. The chain combines TRBV27 with TRBJ1-6; D uncertain. The CDR3 is 12 amino acids. The germline V gene has CDR1 MNHEY and CDR2 SMNVEV (reference sequence). V lost 7 bases and J lost 6, with 7 bases in between. Here the CDR3 DNA reads TGTGCCAGCAAAGGTTTTAATTCACCCCTCCACTTT. Translated: CASKGFNSPLHF.

This clone was found once. The rearrangement joins TRBV5-1 to TRBJ1-1, with TRBD1 matching over 9 bases. V lost 4 bases and J lost 4; bases outside the gene matches: 11. The CDR3 sequence is 16 residues long. CDR1 and CDR2 (germline): SGHRS, YFSETQ. DNA of the CDR3: TGCGCCAGCAGCCCGGCGAATGGACAGGGGAGCACTGAAGCTTTCTTT. This translates into CASSPANGQGSTEAFF.

The chain combines TRBV21-1 with TRBJ1-4. TRBV21-1 corresponds to a pseudogene. The CDR3 runs to 20 residues. The CDR3, as DNA: TGTGCCAGCAGCAAAGGAGGTCGGGGAGGTCTTTTTCCAACTCATGAAAAACTGTTTTTT. Encoded protein: CASSKGGRGGLFPTHEKLFF.

To note about this clone: Other DNA sequences within the sample encode an identical CDR3. This sequence joins TRBV7-2 and TRBJ1-5, with D unclear. There are 12 residues in the CDR3. V shed 2 bases and J shed 3 bases, with 2 bases lying between them. Germline V gene data show CDR1 as SGHTA and CDR2 as FQGNSA. DNA of the CDR3: TGTGCCAGCAGCTTACCCAATCAGCCCCAGCATTTT. Translating it yields CASSLPNQPQHF.